These 12 T cell receptor beta chains originate from one sample sequenced in a study of regulatory T cells in long-lasting Graves disease. Arm-PCR of CDR3 regions with iRepertoire HTBI primers generated TCR beta libraries. TCRdb re-analysed the multiplex PCR reads in MiXCR, keeping a single row per CDR3 protein. The sample carries 300,000 to 350,000 distinct CDR3 sequences, 15% to 20% recorded once. Time point in this sample: persistent/refractory GD, antithyroid drugs over 5 years with positive TRAb. Preparation of the TCR library used RNA extracted from PBMCs. The sample in question was peripheral blood mononuclear cells (PBMCs), obtained when the disease was refractory, from a patient treated with antithyroid drugs. Source of these receptors: a female donor with Graves disease.

This chain joins TRBV6-1 and TRBJ1-6; D is possibly TRBD1 (5 bases). With 7 bases removed from V and 0 bases from J, the gap between germline ends came to 13 bases. The CDR3 consists of 16 residues. Per germline, CDR1 MNHNS and CDR2 SASEGT. This CDR3 reads CASTGTPFSYNSPLHF. CDR3 DNA: TGTGCCAGCACCGGGACGCCCTTCTCCTATAATTCACCCCTCCACTTT.

Regarding this clonotype: This may be a read error: a much more frequent sequence differs by one nucleotide. Here the CDR3 reads CASSPSGGNTIYF. For the CDR3, the DNA is TGTGCCAGCAGCCCCTCCGGTGGAAACACCATATATTTT. This chain links TRBV7-2 with TRBJ1-3; D gene ambiguous. Trimming left V 5 bases short and J 3 bases short, with 8 bases between. The CDR3 contains 13 residues. Germline CDR1 and CDR2: SGHTA and FQGNSA.

This clonotype turned up a few times. The CDR3 is CASSLPEPGETQYF. The CDR3, as DNA: TGTGCCAGCAGCTTGCCGGAACCCGGGGAGACCCAGTACTTC. The chain combines TRBV5-6 with TRBJ2-5; no clear D gene. Trimming removed 1 base at V and 5 bases at J, with 12 bases between. The germline gives CDR1 SGHDT, CDR2 YYEEEE. The CDR3 covers 14 residues.

The rearrangement joins TRBV6-2 or TRBV6-3 to TRBJ2-2; D ambiguous. Germline V lookup: CDR1 MNHEY, CDR2 SVGEGT. Trimming took off 2 bases at V and 6 bases at J, with 4 bases between the two ends. The CDR3 contains 12 residues. The CDR3 reads CASSYKAGELFF. CDR3 sequence (DNA): TGTGCCAGCAGTTACAAAGCCGGGGAGCTGTTTTTT.

This clonotype has more than one count but fewer than ten. The chain combines TRBV2 with TRBJ1-6; D might be TRBD1 (6 bases). The V gene lost 4 bases and the J gene lost 9 bases, with 16 bases spanning the gap. Germline V gives CDR1 SNHLY, CDR2 FYNNEI. The CDR3 consists of 15 residues. CDR3 DNA: TGTGCCAGCAGTGTCGGGGGGCTGGGTAGTTCACCCCTCCACTTT. Protein sequence: CASSVGGLGSSPLHF.

The rearrangement links TRBV5-1 to TRBJ2-7, with D unresolved. V dropped 0 bases and J dropped 7 bases, with 11 bases sitting between them. Germline V gene data show CDR1 as SGHRS and CDR2 as YFSETQ. The CDR3 is 13 residues long. For the CDR3, the DNA is TGCGCCAGCAGCTTGGCCCCATCTGGGGAGCAGTACTTC. This gives the protein CASSLAPSGEQYF.

The chain combines TRBV10-3 with TRBJ1-5; D is ambiguous. The CDR3 contains 15 residues. The germline CDR1 and CDR2 sequences are ENHRY and SYGVKD. V lost 4 bases to trimming and J lost 0 bases, with 10 bases between them. The CDR3 DNA is TGTGCCATCAGTGCCGGCACGTATAGCAATCAGCCCCAGCATTTT. Encoded protein: CAISAGTYSNQPQHF.

The chain has TRBV10-3 and TRBJ1-2, with D possibly matching TRBD1 (5 bases). Trimming removed 0 bases at V and 4 bases at J, with 12 bases between. Germline V gene lookup returns CDR1 ENHRY and CDR2 SYGVKD. There are 15 residues in the CDR3. CDR3 residues: CAISESGGAGYGYTF. The CDR3 coding sequence is TGTGCCATCAGTGAGTCCGGAGGGGCCGGCTATGGCTACACCTTC.

This clonotype was seen repeatedly, ten times or more. The chain uses TRBV12-3 or TRBV12-4 and TRBJ1-5; D is perhaps TRBD1 (5 bases). This CDR3 spans 18 amino acids. V lost 3 bases and J lost 3, with 21 bases in between. The CDR3 region is CASSLAQGYWGTNQPQHF. In nucleotides, the CDR3 is TGTGCCAGCAGTTTGGCCCAGGGATATTGGGGTACCAATCAGCCCCAGCATTTT.

This clonotype was found many times. The gene calls are TRBV6-2 or TRBV6-3 and TRBJ2-6; 7 bases match TRBD1. CDR3 size: 15 residues. J was trimmed by 3 bases and V by 6 bases; bases with no gene match: 5. The V gene's germline CDR1 is MNHEY and CDR2 SVGEGT. Here the CDR3 reads CASRRTGSGANVLTF. Here the CDR3 DNA reads TGTGCCAGCAGAAGGACAGGCAGTGGGGCCAACGTCCTGACTTTC.

Many counts were recorded for this clonotype. The chain links TRBV28 to TRBJ2-7, with 10 bases lining up with TRBD1. V was clipped by 5 bases and J by 6 bases; unmatched bases: 22. The CDR3 runs 19 residues. Germline lookup yields CDR1 MDHEN and CDR2 SYDVKM. In DNA, the CDR3 is TGTGCCAGCAGTCCTGATCTCGAGACAGGGGGCGCGAGACGCTTCGAGCAGTACTTC. It codes for CASSPDLETGGARRFEQYF.

The rearrangement uses TRBV3-1 and TRBJ2-3; TRBD2 aligns across 7 bases. Germline CDR1 LGHDT, CDR2 YNNKEL (reference sequence). The V segment lost 3 bases and the J segment 0 bases; nucleotides outside the gene matches: 9. The length of the CDR3 is 17 residues. In DNA, the CDR3 is TGTGCCAGCAGCCATTACGGACGCGGGGGTAGCACAGATACGCAGTATTTT. Protein: CASSHYGRGGSTDTQYF.